Listed below are T cell receptor beta chains from one sample, sequenced in a study. MiXCR, applied by TCRdb to the 5' RACE reads, yields one record per CDR3 protein. The repertoire includes tens of thousands of distinct CDR3 sequences, approximately 17% of them detected once, and approximately 2.9% sits in the top ten. The sample was naive CD4+ T cells sorted from a lymph node. Receptors were obtained from a female donor with breast cancer. The conserved cysteine and the conserved F or W are not part of the CDR3 here. Rows may omit the clone size; those that give it use once, few, many or a size class.

clone size	V gene	J gene	CDR3 protein
few	TRBV29-1	TRBJ2-2	SVEGAFSDTGELF
medium-sized	TRBV20-1	TRBJ1-1	SASGQGGKGGRTEAF
once	TRBV20-1	TRBJ2-1	SAPEARRGVSYNEQF
few	TRBV3-1	TRBJ1-1	ASSAWTGGENTEAF
-	TRBV20-1	TRBJ1-4	SALQRGDGDEKLF
few	TRBV11-2	TRBJ2-7	ASSQNTGGGEQY
-	TRBV5-1	TRBJ1-1	ASRGGTGMNTEAF
-	TRBV10-3	TRBJ2-2	AISDPDRGRNTGELV
-	TRBV5-6	TRBJ2-1	ASSSPSGSGSFPYNEQF
few	TRBV7-9	TRBJ2-5	ASASGQETQY
few	TRBV25-1	TRBJ2-7	ASSGSFEQY
-	TRBV12-3/TRBV12-4	TRBJ2-7	ASRPSDTYEQY
many	TRBV7-2	TRBJ2-5	ASSSSGMGETQY
many	TRBV29-1	TRBJ2-3	SVQTSGGTDTQY
few	TRBV6-1	TRBJ2-7	ASTGGTVVDEQY
few	TRBV24-1	TRBJ2-3	ATSDFLVSGTDTQY
few	TRBV24-1	TRBJ1-2	ATSEGGQGYANYGYT
few	TRBV9	TRBJ2-3	ASSVLAGGSTDTQY
-	TRBV3-1	TRBJ1-2	ASSQDLTGGYT
-	TRBV20-1	TRBJ1-2	SARTGGSYGYT
many	TRBV5-5	TRBJ2-7	ASSEGRSSYEQY
once	TRBV10-3	TRBJ2-1	TIKGGELSNEQF
medium-sized	TRBV7-2	TRBJ2-2	ASSWSPGELF
-	TRBV20-1	TRBJ2-3	RAGSDTQY
once	TRBV5-5	TRBJ2-4	ASSRDLVKNIQY
few	TRBV7-8	TRBJ1-1	ASSSDRGTEAF